The rows below give T cell receptor beta chains drawn from one sample of a study of shared clonotypes between healthy human individuals. This table comes from immunoSEQ multiplex PCR, and its TCRdb copy is limited to in-frame clones, with some not included. This table holds some 2,100,000 clones, roughly 91% found once. Sequenced input: naive CD8+ T cells from PBMCs. Every receptor here comes from a man aged 18-30 years in good health. Some clones in this sample may be carry-over from other donors' samples. Both conserved end residues are part of each CDR3. The D gene is left open where the match is weak. Size is stated for part of the rows, as once, few or many counts, or as a class when the clone is expanded.

>TRBJ2-6|20|NA|TRBV7-2|NA
CASSLAMVWGAPTGANVLTF
TGTGCCAGCAGCTTAGCGATGGTTTGGGGGGCCCCGACTGGGGCCAACGTCCTGACTTTC
>TRBJ2-1|17|NA|TRBV4-3|TRBD2
CASSQGLLAGVVNEQFF
TGCGCCAGCAGCCAAGGCTTACTAGCGGGAGTAGTAAATGAGCAGTTCTTC
>TRBJ2-4|19|NA|TRBV5-7|NA
CASSLEVDGILLAKNIQYF
TGTGCCAGCAGCTTGGAAGTCGACGGAATTCTTTTAGCCAAAAACATTCAGTACTTC
>TRBJ2-1|13|NA|TRBV29-1|TRBD2
CSGTSGTSNEQFF
TGCAGCGGGACTAGCGGGACCTCCAATGAGCAGTTCTTC
>TRBJ2-1|17|NA|TRBV27|TRBD2
CASSILLAGGPSDEQFF
TGTGCCAGCAGTATTCTTTTAGCGGGAGGGCCCTCCGATGAGCAGTTCTTC
>TRBJ1-2|16|NA|TRBV27|NA
CASSPTAGEKGYGYTF
TGTGCCAGCAGTCCCACTGCAGGGGAAAAGGGATATGGCTACACCTTC
>TRBJ1-2|18|NA|TRBV25-1|TRBD1
CASSAKGRGTGAHYGYTF
TGTGCCAGCAGTGCCAAGGGCAGGGGGACAGGGGCCCACTATGGCTACACCTTC
>TRBJ1-2|14|NA|TRBV4-1|NA
CASSSRDSTYGYTF
TGCGCCAGCAGCTCCCGGGACTCAACCTATGGCTACACCTTC
>TRBJ2-7|13|NA|TRBV2|NA
CASSEDHRYAQYF
TGTGCCAGCAGTGAGGACCACCGGTACGCGCAGTACTTC
>TRBJ2-1|15|NA|TRBV27|NA
CASRILARSYNEQFF
TGTGCCAGCAGGATACTAGCAAGATCCTACAATGAGCAGTTCTTC
>TRBJ2-7|15|NA|TRBV11-1|TRBD1
CASSLDRGRFYEQYF
TGTGCCAGCAGCTTAGACAGGGGCCGCTTCTACGAGCAGTACTTC
>TRBJ2-5|16|NA|TRBV11-2|NA
CASSLEPPGTQETQYF
TGTGCCAGCAGCTTAGAGCCACCAGGGACTCAAGAGACCCAGTACTTC
>TRBJ2-1|15|few|TRBV7-6|NA
CASSLAGGSRNEQFF
TGTGCCAGCAGCTTAGCCGGCGGTTCCAGGAATGAGCAGTTCTTC
>TRBJ1-2|16|NA|TRBV4-3|NA
CASSQGRSFEGRGYTF
TGCGCCAGCAGCCAAGGTCGAAGTTTCGAAGGACGAGGCTACACCTTC
>TRBJ1-5|15|NA|TRBV6-1|TRBD1
CASSGDRGSNQPQHF
TGTGCCAGCAGTGGGGACAGGGGAAGCAATCAGCCCCAGCATTTT
>TRBJ2-2|11|NA|TRBV11-2|NA
CASSPWGELFF
TGTGCCAGCAGCCCCTGGGGGGAGCTGTTTTTT
>TRBJ2-1|15|NA|TRBV10-2|NA
CASSERLSSYNEQFF
TGCGCCAGCAGTGAACGTTTGAGCTCCTACAATGAGCAGTTCTTC
>TRBJ2-7|15|NA|TRBV10-1|NA
CASSESSGQDYEQYF
TGCGCCAGCAGTGAGTCAAGTGGACAAGACTACGAGCAGTACTTC
>TRBJ2-1|14|NA|TRBV28|NA
CASSFRVEDNEQFF
TGTGCCAGCAGTTTCAGGGTCGAGGACAATGAGCAGTTCTTC
>TRBJ2-2|12|few|TRBV7-9|NA
CASSLGTGELFF
TGTGCCAGCAGCTTGGGCACCGGGGAGCTGTTTTTT
>TRBJ2-7|15|NA|TRBV10-1|NA
CASSELLGPLHEQYF
TGCGCCAGCAGCGAACTACTGGGACCTTTGCACGAGCAGTACTTC
>TRBJ2-1|12|NA|TRBV5-1|NA
CACRVGSNEQFF
TGCGCCTGCAGGGTGGGAAGCAATGAGCAGTTCTTC
>TRBJ1-1|16|NA|TRBV7-9|TRBD1
CASSRAGQGLNTEAFF
TGTGCCAGCAGCCGCGCGGGACAGGGGTTGAACACTGAAGCTTTCTTT
>TRBJ2-3|16|NA|TRBV5-6|TRBD2
CASSLVAGGHADTQYF
TGTGCCAGCAGCTTGGTAGCGGGAGGGCACGCAGATACGCAGTATTTT
>TRBJ2-7|18|once|TRBV7-9|TRBD2
CASSLEYMGRESSYEQYF
TGTGCCAGCAGCTTAGAGTATATGGGGCGGGAGAGCAGCTACGAGCAGTACTTC
>TRBJ2-3|15|NA|TRBV5-4|NA
CASSLDQGSTDTQYF
TGTGCCAGCAGCTTGGATCAGGGCAGCACAGATACGCAGTATTTT
>TRBJ1-5|14|NA|TRBV4-1|NA
CASSLQSFNQPQHF
TGCGCCAGCAGCCTTCAGTCTTTCAATCAGCCCCAGCATTTT
>TRBJ2-3|16|NA|TRBV5-1|NA
CASRPPRAEGVDTQYF
TGCGCCAGCAGACCCCCTCGGGCAGAAGGCGTCGATACGCAGTATTTT
>TRBJ2-3|14|NA|TRBV10-2|NA
CASSADTSTDTQYF
TGCGCCAGCAGCGCCGACACTAGCACAGATACGCAGTATTTT
>TRBJ1-1|17|NA|TRBV7-3|TRBD1
CASSPGTGSSLNTEAFF
TGTGCCAGCAGCCCCGGGACAGGGAGTTCTCTGAACACTGAAGCTTTCTTT
>TRBJ2-2|13|NA|TRBV27|NA
CASTAVNTGELFF
TGTGCCTCGACAGCGGTGAACACCGGGGAGCTGTTTTTT
>TRBJ2-1|14|NA|TRBV28|TRBD2
CASSFGSGYNEQFF
TGTGCCAGCAGTTTTGGTAGCGGGTACAATGAGCAGTTCTTC
>TRBJ2-5|16|NA|TRBV6-4|NA
CASRRDPSLGKETQYF
TGTGCCAGCAGAAGGGATCCAAGCCTCGGGAAAGAGACCCAGTACTTC
>TRBJ1-2|16|NA|TRBV7-8|TRBD1
CASSDGPGTGFYGYTF
TGTGCCAGCAGCGACGGCCCCGGGACAGGGTTTTATGGCTACACCTTC
>TRBJ1-2|13|NA|TRBV27|NA
CASSSGVLYGYTF
TGTGCCAGCAGTTCAGGGGTCCTCTATGGCTACACCTTC
>TRBJ2-7|14|NA|TRBV14|NA
CASSQDAGPYEQYF
TGTGCCAGCAGCCAAGATGCGGGCCCCTACGAGCAGTACTTC
>TRBJ2-3|15|NA|TRBV7-3|TRBD1
CASSRRDRDTDTQYF
TGTGCCAGCAGCCGCCGGGACAGAGACACAGATACGCAGTATTTT
>TRBJ1-2|13|NA|TRBV2|NA
CASSDGQSYGYTF
TGTGCCAGCAGTGACGGACAGTCCTATGGCTACACCTTC
>TRBJ2-7|14|NA|TRBV7-6|TRBD1
CASSTGTGNYEQYF
TGTGCCAGCAGCACTGGGACAGGCAATTACGAGCAGTACTTC
>TRBJ2-2|16|NA|TRBV11-3|NA
CASSPHPGLSTGELFF
TGTGCCAGCAGCCCGCACCCCGGGCTTTCCACCGGGGAGCTGTTTTTT
>TRBJ2-1|13|NA|TRBV11-3|NA
CASSLGGYNEQFF
TGTGCCAGCAGCTTAGGGGGCTACAATGAGCAGTTCTTC